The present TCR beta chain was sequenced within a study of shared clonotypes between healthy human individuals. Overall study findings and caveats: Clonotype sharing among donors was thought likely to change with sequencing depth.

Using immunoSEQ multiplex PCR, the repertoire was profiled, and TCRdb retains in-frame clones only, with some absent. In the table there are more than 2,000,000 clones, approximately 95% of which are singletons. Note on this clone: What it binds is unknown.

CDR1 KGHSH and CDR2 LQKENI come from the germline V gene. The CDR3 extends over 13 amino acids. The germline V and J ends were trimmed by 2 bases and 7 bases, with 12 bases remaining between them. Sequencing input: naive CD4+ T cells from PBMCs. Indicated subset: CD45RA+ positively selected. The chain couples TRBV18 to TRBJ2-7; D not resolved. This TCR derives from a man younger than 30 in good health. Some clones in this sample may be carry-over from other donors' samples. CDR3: CASSPSALREQYF. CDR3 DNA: TGTGCCAGCTCACCATCGGCACTGCGGGAGCAGTACTTC.